A selection of T cell receptor beta chains follows, all from one sample in a study of Ad26.COV2.S vaccination and SARS-CoV-2 variants. TCRdb keeps only in-frame clones here, not all; method: immunoSEQ multiplex PCR. The top ten clones hold about 13% of a sample with approximately 480,000 clones, around nine tenths of them seen once. This material consisted of peripheral blood, taken in a trial of Ad26.COV2.S vaccine versus placebo. All receptors come from a person between 18 and 60 years old who received the Ad26.COV2.S COVID-19 vaccine or a placebo. CDR3s include the opening cysteine and the closing phenylalanine or tryptophan. D genes are given only for firm matches. Only some rows state a clone size, as once, few, many or a class for expanded clones.

-,TRBJ2-2,-,TRBV7-2,CASSYQGNTGELFF,TGTGCCAGCAGCTACCAGGGGAACACCGGGGAGCTGTTTTTT
-,TRBJ1-1,-,TRBV9,CASSLYIGNTEAFF,TGTGCCAGCAGCTTATATATCGGGAACACTGAAGCTTTCTTT
-,TRBJ2-1,-,TRBV11-2,CASSLTSQYGNEQFF,TGTGCCAGCAGCTTAACTAGTCAATACGGGAATGAGCAGTTCTTC
TRBD1,TRBJ1-1,-,TRBV5-1,CASSRTGGGGTEAFF,TGCGCCAGCAGCCGGACAGGGGGCGGAGGTACTGAAGCTTTCTTT
-,TRBJ2-5,-,TRBV7-2,CASSSYGETQYF,TGTGCCAGCAGCTCCTACGGGGAGACCCAGTACTTC
-,TRBJ1-2,few,TRBV6-5,CASSSRGANYGYTF,TGTGCCAGCAGCTCGCGAGGGGCAAACTATGGCTACACCTTC
TRBD1,TRBJ1-5,-,TRBV10-3,CAISPGQVGNQPQHF,TGTGCCATCAGCCCGGGACAGGTTGGGAATCAGCCCCAGCATTTT
TRBD1,TRBJ2-1,-,TRBV18,CASSPQQGAYNEQFF,TGTGCCAGCTCACCCCAACAGGGGGCCTACAATGAGCAGTTCTTC
TRBD2,TRBJ2-1,-,TRBV6-1,CASSDILAGGLNEQFF,TGTGCCAGCAGTGACATTTTAGCGGGAGGGCTCAATGAGCAGTTCTTC
-,TRBJ1-5,-,TRBV28,CASKVLSGRLDQPQHF,TGTGCCAGCAAGGTTCTGTCCGGGAGGTTGGATCAGCCCCAGCATTTT
-,TRBJ2-3,-,TRBV4-3,CASSQDWNSIDTQYF,TGCGCCAGCAGCCAAGATTGGAATAGCATAGATACGCAGTATTTT
-,TRBJ1-1,-,TRBV7-8,CASSLGPANTEAFF,TGTGCCAGCAGCTTAGGACCGGCGAACACTGAAGCTTTCTTT
-,TRBJ1-1,-,TRBV5-4,CASSRIRDIYMNTEAFF,TGTGCCAGCAGCCGTATCCGGGACATCTACATGAACACTGAAGCTTTCTTT
-,TRBJ2-7,-,TRBV29-1,CSAAGAGGEQYF,TGCAGCGCTGCAGGGGCCGGGGGAGAGCAGTACTTC
-,TRBJ2-7,-,TRBV7-2,CASSLWGGTTYEQYF,TGTGCCAGCAGCCTATGGGGAGGCACCACCTACGAGCAGTACTTC
-,TRBJ2-6,-,TRBV4-2,CASSQELGQRGVSGANVLTF,TGTGCCAGCAGCCAAGAGTTGGGTCAGAGGGGGGTCTCCGGGGCCAACGTCCTGACTTTC